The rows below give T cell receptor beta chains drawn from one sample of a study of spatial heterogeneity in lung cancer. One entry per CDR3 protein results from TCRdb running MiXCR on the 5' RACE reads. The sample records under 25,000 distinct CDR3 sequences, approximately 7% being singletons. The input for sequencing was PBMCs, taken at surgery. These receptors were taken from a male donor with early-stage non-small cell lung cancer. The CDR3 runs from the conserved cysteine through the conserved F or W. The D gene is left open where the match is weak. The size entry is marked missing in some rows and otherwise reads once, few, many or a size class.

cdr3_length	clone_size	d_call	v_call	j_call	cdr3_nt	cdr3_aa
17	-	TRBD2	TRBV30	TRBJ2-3	TGTGCCTGGATAAACCTTGGGGGGGACGGTTACACAGATACGCAGTATTTT	CAWINLGGDGYTDTQYF
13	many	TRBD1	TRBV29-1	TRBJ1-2	TGCAGCGTAGACAGACAGGGGAACTATGGCTACACCTTC	CSVDRQGNYGYTF
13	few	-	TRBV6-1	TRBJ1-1	TGTGCCAGCAGTCCCGTCCAGAACACTGAAGCTTTCTTT	CASSPVQNTEAFF
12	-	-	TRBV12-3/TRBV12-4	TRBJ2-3	TGTGCCAGCGCGCTTGGCACAGATACGCAGTATTTT	CASALGTDTQYF
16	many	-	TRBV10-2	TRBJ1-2	TGCGCCAGCAGTGAGGTCGCTGGCGGACCGGTCTATGGCTACACCTTC	CASSEVAGGPVYGYTF
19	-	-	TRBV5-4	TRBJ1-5	TGTGCCAGCAGCTTGGAGGGGATTCGAAAGGTGTCACCCAATCAGCCCCAGCATTTT	CASSLEGIRKVSPNQPQHF
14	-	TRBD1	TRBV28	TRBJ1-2	TGTGCCAGCAGTACTAGGACAGGGGTATATGGCTACACCTTC	CASSTRTGVYGYTF
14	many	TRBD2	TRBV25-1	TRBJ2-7	TGTGCCAGCAGCGGGGGGGGAGTTTATGGTGAGCAGTACTTC	CASSGGGVYGEQYF
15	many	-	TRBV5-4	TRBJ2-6	TGTGCCAGCAGCTGGGGGAACTCTGGGGCCAACGTCCTGACTTTC	CASSWGNSGANVLTF
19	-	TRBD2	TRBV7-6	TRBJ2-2	TGTGCCAGCAGCCCCCTCAGCGTTAGCGGGCCAACCAACACCGGGGAGCTGTTTTTT	CASSPLSVSGPTNTGELFF
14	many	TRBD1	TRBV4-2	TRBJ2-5	TGTGCCAGCAGACAACCAGGGGGTGAAGAGACCCAGTACTTC	CASRQPGGEETQYF
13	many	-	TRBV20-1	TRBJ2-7	TGCAGTGCTGAGGGCACTGCTGGCTACGAGCAGTACTTC	CSAEGTAGYEQYF
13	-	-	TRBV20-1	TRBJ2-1	TGCAGTGCTAGGGTCGGCTTCTACAATGAGCAGTTCTTC	CSARVGFYNEQFF
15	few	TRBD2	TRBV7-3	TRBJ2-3	TGTGCCAGCAGCGCTAGCGGGACCCACACAGATACGCAGTATTTT	CASSASGTHTDTQYF
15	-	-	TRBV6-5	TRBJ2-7	TGTGCCAGCAGACAACTTCCAGACAGTACCTACGAGCAGTACTTC	CASRQLPDSTYEQYF
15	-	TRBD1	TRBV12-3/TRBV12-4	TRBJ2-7	TGTGCCAGCAGTACGACAGGGGGAGGCTCCTACGAGCAGTACTTC	CASSTTGGGSYEQYF
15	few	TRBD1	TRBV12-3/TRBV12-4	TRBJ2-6	TGTGCCAGCAGTGAGGGGGCGCATGGGGCCAACGTCCTGACTTTC	CASSEGAHGANVLTF
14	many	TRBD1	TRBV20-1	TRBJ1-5	TGCAGTGCTACCAGGACAGGTTGGAATCAGCCCCAGCATTTT	CSATRTGWNQPQHF
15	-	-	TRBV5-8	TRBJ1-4	TGTGCCAGCAGCCCCCGGCCAGGAAGGAATGAAAAACTGTTTTTT	CASSPRPGRNEKLFF
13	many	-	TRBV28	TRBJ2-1	TGTGCCAGCAGTGGGTGGGGGGGGCATGAGCAGTTCTTC	CASSGWGGHEQFF
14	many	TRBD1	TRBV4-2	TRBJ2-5	TGTGCCAGCAGCCAAGGGGACAGGGAGGAGACCCAGTACTTC	CASSQGDREETQYF
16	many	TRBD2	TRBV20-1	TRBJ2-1	TGCAGTGCTAGCGGTCTCCTAGCGGGGGAGTACAATGAGCAGTTCTTC	CSASGLLAGEYNEQFF
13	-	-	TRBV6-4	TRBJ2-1	TGTGCCAGCAGTATAGGGGCCGGAACGAGACCGTTCTTC	CASSIGAGTRPFF
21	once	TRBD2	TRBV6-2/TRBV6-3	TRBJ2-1	TGTGTCAGCAGTTACTCGAAGGGACTAGCGGGGAGAGATAGCTCCTACAATGAGCAGTTCTTC	CVSSYSKGLAGRDSSYNEQFF